Listed here is a single TCR beta chain. Its cognate antigen is unknown. These data come from a study of cytomegalovirus exposure and HLA in healthy donors. Study at large: Roughly 180 million T cells yielded fewer than 120 million unique TCR beta sequences in earlier analysis. An early release of data contained 75 million to 100 million unique TCRs, which came from HLA-typed donors. Findings of the study overall: Common viral pathogens seemed, in a later analysis, to connect with several of the most significant clusters. Later analysis showed most CMV-associated TCR beta chains appearing HLA-restricted.

Use of 60 Vbeta and 13 Jbeta primers characterized the PCR. The table came from immunoSEQ multiplex PCR; TCRdb's copy has only in-frame clones and leaves some out. The sample includes about 200,000 clones, 65% to 90% of them seen just once. The CDR3 has 15 amino acids. The germline gives CDR1 SGHNT, CDR2 YYREEE (reference sequence). Trimming took off 2 bases at V and 2 bases at J, with 11 bases between the two ends. The chain employs TRBV5-4 and TRBJ2-1; maybe TRBD2 (7 bases). The TCR comes from a girl aged 5-17 years in good health and CMV-seronegative. Sample: PBMCs. The DNA for the CDR3 is TGTGCCAGCAGCTTTGGAGGGGGGGCCTACAATGAGCAGTTCTTC. Protein sequence: CASSFGGGAYNEQFF. Variable domain in full (rest from reference TRBV5-4 and TRBJ2-1): ETGVTQSPTHLIKTRGQQVTLRCSSQSGHNTVSWYQQALGQGPQFIFQYYREEENGRGNFPPRFSGLQFPNYSSELNVNALELDDSALYLCASSFGGGAYNEQFFGPGTRLTVL.